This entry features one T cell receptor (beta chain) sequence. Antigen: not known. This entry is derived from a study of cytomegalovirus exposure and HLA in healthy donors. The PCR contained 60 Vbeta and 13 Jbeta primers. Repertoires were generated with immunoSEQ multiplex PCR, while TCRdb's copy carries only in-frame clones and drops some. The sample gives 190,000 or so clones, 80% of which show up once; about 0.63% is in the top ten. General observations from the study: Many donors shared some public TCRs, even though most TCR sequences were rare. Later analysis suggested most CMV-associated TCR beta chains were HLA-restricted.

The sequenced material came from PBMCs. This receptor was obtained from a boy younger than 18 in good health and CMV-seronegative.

CDR3 in amino acids: CASREKPGQLYEQYF. The DNA for the CDR3 is TGTGCCAGTAGGGAAAAACCGGGACAGCTCTACGAGCAGTACTTC. The chain uses TRBV2 and TRBJ2-7; 7 nucleotides agree with TRBD1. CDR1 is SNHLY and CDR2 is FYNNEI in the germline V gene. This CDR3 has 15 residues. The trim removed 9 bases at V and 3 bases at J, leaving 14 bases unmatched.